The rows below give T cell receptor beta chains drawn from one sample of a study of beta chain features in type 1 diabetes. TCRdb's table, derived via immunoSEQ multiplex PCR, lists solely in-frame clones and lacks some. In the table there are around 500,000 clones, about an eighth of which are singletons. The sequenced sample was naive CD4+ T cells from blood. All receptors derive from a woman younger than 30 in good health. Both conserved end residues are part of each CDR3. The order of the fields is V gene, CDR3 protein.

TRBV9,CASSPEVSANSPLHF
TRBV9,CASSARLAGAGEQFF
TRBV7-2,CASSPRTSANNEQFF
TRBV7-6,CASSPGGAGRSTGELFF
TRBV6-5,CASSSPGGYGYTF
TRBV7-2,CASSLAPTAPYEQYF
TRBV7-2,CASSFTGVSGNTIYF
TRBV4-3,CASSQETATDTQYF
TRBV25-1,CASVRPQGDYGYTF
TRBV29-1,CSVVTAGGGYEQFF
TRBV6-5,CASTTRTLPYGYTF
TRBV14,CASSPRLAADQETQYF
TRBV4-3,CASSQDTSSSGREAEQFF
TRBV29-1,CSVALGGKSNEKLFF
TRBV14,CASSQEGTVKEQFF
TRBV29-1,CSDTGDYGYTF
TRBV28,CASRPSGGQETQYF
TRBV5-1,CASQTGSNNEQFF
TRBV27,CASTSGKRGEQYF
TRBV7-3,CASSLGGAGETQYF
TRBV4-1,CASSPLGQGVSEAFF
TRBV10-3,CAIRAGTGLSGANVLTF
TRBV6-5,CATDSGRNTEAFF
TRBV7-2,CASSLPGRSSRETQYF
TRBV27,CASSRDRVGANVLTF
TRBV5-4,CASSLGGATGANVLTF
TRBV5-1,CASSPDANTGELFF
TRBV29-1,CSVGDVTSEKLFF
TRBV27,CASSFRRQETQYF
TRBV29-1,CSVQGFSGNTIYF
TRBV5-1,CASSREGLGETQYF
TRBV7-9,CASSLRQGRPLHF
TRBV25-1,CASSAANGNEQFF
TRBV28,CASSFPVSGANVLTF
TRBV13,CASKSRGLLGYTF
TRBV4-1,CASSQPDRGRQGYTF
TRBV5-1,CASTEPGQGGGYTF
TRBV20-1,CSAAGPYEQYF
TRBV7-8,CASSPRYEQYF
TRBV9,CASGLAGTDTQYF
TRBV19,CASSRTGNTPSNYGYTF
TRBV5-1,CASSLTGTGFEKLFF
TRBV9,CASSLTGTVNQPQHF
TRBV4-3,CASSQVPGTSGANVLTF
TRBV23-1,CASGSGEQFF